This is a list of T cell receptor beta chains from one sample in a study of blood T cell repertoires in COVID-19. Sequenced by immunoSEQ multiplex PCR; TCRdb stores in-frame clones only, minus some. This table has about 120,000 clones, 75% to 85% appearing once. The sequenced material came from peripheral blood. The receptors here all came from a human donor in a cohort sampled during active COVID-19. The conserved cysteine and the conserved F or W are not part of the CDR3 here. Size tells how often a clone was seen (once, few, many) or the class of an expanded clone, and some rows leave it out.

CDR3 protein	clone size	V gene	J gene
ASSAGQGNNQPQH	-	TRBV28	TRBJ1-5
ASSLGTVSGNTIY	-	TRBV5-6	TRBJ1-3
ASSGTGGGQPQH	-	TRBV19	TRBJ1-5
ASRVHKSYEQY	-	TRBV6-5	TRBJ2-7
ASSQDNLGGANYGYT	few	TRBV4-3	TRBJ1-2
ASSLTGGGGLNEKLF	-	TRBV7-9	TRBJ1-4
ASSLLTLNSPLH	-	TRBV28	TRBJ1-6
ASSYRVTGELF	-	TRBV6-6	TRBJ2-2
ASSPRDTNQPQH	-	TRBV7-2	TRBJ1-5
ASSLRGPLYNEQF	-	TRBV11-2	TRBJ2-1
ASSEWGTSGISTDTQY	-	TRBV2	TRBJ2-3
ASGGQGYEQY	once	TRBV2	TRBJ2-7
ASSLYTGGVPDTQY	-	TRBV5-4	TRBJ2-3
ASSLVQGLDEQY	once	TRBV5-4	TRBJ2-7
ASSPLLSGVSGANVLT	-	TRBV19	TRBJ2-6
ASSQVNSYEQY	-	TRBV3-1/TRBV3-2	TRBJ2-7
ASSGAGQLNTEAF	-	TRBV4-1	TRBJ1-1
ASLQVEATQY	-	TRBV2	TRBJ2-3
ASSLWGLNTGELF	-	TRBV7-8	TRBJ2-2
ASSLIQGRETQY	-	TRBV5-4	TRBJ2-5
ASSSQSGGAADTQY	-	TRBV7-6	TRBJ2-3
ASSQDTGWGDTQY	-	TRBV4-1	TRBJ2-3
ASSIAGGEVRSYNEQF	-	TRBV19	TRBJ2-1
ASKAGDSSYEQY	-	TRBV28	TRBJ2-7
ASSWSVEPNYGYT	-	TRBV5-1	TRBJ1-2
ASSLQVLNYGYT	-	TRBV5-6	TRBJ1-2
ASSYSTSYEQY	-	TRBV6-5	TRBJ2-7
ATSRDLGGAGQPQH	-	TRBV15	TRBJ1-5
ASSQGTGGATDTQY	-	TRBV2	TRBJ2-3
ASSTKAGGSYNEQF	-	TRBV28	TRBJ2-1
ASSRRGSGGQETQY	-	TRBV4-1	TRBJ2-5
ASSPWTGGGPNEQF	-	TRBV19	TRBJ2-1
ASIARTGGTDSNQPQH	-	TRBV19	TRBJ1-5
ASSLAGGGDTQY	-	TRBV7-8	TRBJ2-3
ASRRVESNQPQH	few	TRBV2	TRBJ1-5
ASRGLAGERDTQY	-	TRBV6-5	TRBJ2-3
ASSGGTGAGNTIY	-	TRBV6-6	TRBJ1-3
ASILNDRVVRELF	few	TRBV21-1	TRBJ2-2
ASSPGGNEQF	medium-sized	TRBV7-9	TRBJ2-1
ASSQMPGLGSPLH	-	TRBV3-1/TRBV3-2	TRBJ1-6
ASASRTSGVETQY	once	TRBV5-1	TRBJ2-5
ASSQVPGIATDTQY	few	TRBV14	TRBJ2-3
ASSRGTSATGELF	-	TRBV5-1	TRBJ2-2
ASTGGAADTQY	-	TRBV19	TRBJ2-3
ASSYSTGGVTEAF	-	TRBV6-6	TRBJ1-1
ASSRSPWDSSYEQY	-	TRBV27	TRBJ2-7
ASTRQGWGYT	-	TRBV12-3/TRBV12-4	TRBJ1-2
ASSQVPTGTYEQY	once	TRBV4-1	TRBJ2-7
ASLPGLAGLSYNEQF	-	TRBV2	TRBJ2-1
ASKVEGPSYEQY	-	TRBV2	TRBJ2-7
ASRLGSGESPYNEQF	-	TRBV2	TRBJ2-1
ASSDSGGAYNEQF	-	TRBV25-1	TRBJ2-1
ASSLEGQWVVTDTQY	-	TRBV5-1	TRBJ2-3